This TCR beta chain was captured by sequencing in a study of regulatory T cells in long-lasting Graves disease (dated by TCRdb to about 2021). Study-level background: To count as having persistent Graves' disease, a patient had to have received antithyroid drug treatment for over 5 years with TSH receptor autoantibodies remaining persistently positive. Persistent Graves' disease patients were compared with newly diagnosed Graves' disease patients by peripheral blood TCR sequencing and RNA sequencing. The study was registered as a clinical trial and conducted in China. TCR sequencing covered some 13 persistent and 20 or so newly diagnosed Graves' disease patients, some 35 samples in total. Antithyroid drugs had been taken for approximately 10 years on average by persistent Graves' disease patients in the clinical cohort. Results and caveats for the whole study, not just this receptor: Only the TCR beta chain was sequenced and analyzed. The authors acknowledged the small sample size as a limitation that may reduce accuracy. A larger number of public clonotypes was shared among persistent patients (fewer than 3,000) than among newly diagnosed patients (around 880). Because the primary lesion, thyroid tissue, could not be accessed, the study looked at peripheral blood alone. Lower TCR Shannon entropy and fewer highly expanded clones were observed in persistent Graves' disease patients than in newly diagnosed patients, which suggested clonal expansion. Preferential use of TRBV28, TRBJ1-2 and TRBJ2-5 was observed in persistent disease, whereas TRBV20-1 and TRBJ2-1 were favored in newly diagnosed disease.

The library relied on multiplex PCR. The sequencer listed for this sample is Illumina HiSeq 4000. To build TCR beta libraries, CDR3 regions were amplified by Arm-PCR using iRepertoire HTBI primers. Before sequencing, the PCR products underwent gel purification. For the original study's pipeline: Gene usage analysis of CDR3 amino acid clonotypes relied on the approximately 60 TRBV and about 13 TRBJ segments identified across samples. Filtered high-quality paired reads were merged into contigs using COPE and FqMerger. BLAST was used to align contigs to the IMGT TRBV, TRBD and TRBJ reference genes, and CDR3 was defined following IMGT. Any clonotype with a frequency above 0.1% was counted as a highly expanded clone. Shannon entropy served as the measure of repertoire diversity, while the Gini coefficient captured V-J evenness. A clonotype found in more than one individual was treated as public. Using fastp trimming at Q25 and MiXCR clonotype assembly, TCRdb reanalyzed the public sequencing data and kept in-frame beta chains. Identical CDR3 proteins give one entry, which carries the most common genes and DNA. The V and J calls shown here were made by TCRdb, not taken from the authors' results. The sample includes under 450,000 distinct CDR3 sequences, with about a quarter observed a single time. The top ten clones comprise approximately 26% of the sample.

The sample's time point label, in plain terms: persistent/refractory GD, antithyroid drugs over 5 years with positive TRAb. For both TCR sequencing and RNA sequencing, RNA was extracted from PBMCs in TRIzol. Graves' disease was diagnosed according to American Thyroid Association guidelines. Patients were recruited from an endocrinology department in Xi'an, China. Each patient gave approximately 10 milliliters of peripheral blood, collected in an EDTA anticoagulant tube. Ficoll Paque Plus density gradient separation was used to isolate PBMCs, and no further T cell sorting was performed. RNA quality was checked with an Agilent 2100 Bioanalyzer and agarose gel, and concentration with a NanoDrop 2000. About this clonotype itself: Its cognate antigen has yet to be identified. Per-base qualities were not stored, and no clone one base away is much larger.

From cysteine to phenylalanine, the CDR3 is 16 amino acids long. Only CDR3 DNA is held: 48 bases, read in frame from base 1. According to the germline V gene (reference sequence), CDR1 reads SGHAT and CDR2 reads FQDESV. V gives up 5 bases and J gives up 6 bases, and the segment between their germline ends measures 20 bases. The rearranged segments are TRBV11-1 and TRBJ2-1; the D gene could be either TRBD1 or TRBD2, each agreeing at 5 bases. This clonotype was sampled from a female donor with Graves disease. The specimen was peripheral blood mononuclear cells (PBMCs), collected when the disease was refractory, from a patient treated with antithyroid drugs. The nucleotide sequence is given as TGTGCCAGCAGCGGAGACCGGGACCCACTCTTCAATGAGCAGTTCTTC. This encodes CASSGDRDPLFNEQFF.